This T cell receptor (beta chain) appears in the sequencing data of a study of cytotoxic CD8 clonotypes in ibrutinib-treated CLL. The germline gives CDR1 MDHEN, CDR2 SYDVKM. V shed 5 bases, J shed 9 bases, and the junction held 14 bases outside the gene matches. The CDR3 is made up of 16 amino acids. Some clones are missing from TCRdb's copy, which holds only in-frame ones; the method was immunoSEQ multiplex PCR. The sample holds roughly 52,000 clones, roughly 57% seen once. The rearrangement uses TRBV28 and TRBJ2-1, with TRBD2 matching 9 bases. Sequencing used PBMCs, obtained after 12 months of ibrutinib treatment. The receptor's source is a human donor with chronic lymphocytic leukemia. The CDR3 is CASSPRGSGRQGEQFF. As DNA, the CDR3 is TGTGCCAGCAGTCCTCGGGGGAGCGGGAGGCAGGGTGAGCAGTTCTTC.